This T cell receptor (beta chain) was captured by sequencing in a study of early T cells in non-severe SARS-CoV-2 infection. This clonotype was counted between two and nine times. V was cut by 2 bases and J by 5 bases, with 7 bases left in between. This CDR3 has 13 residues. Germline CDR1 and CDR2: SGHDN and FVKESK. As part of library construction, unique molecular identifiers were attached to individual cDNA molecules. MiXCR, run by TCRdb on the 5' RACE reads, gives a single entry per CDR3 protein. The sample gives tens of thousands of distinct CDR3 sequences, about 12% of which show up once; approximately 1.3% is in the top ten.

The sequences come from whole blood, collected at baseline. The TCR sequence derives from an adult who was a healthcare worker with PCR-confirmed SARS-CoV-2 infection or an uninfected control (not recorded which). The chain links TRBV14 to TRBJ2-1; unclear D gene. The CDR3 region has the DNA TGTGCCAGCAGCCAAACTGATAACAATGAGCAGTTCTTC. Translation: CASSQTDNNEQFF.